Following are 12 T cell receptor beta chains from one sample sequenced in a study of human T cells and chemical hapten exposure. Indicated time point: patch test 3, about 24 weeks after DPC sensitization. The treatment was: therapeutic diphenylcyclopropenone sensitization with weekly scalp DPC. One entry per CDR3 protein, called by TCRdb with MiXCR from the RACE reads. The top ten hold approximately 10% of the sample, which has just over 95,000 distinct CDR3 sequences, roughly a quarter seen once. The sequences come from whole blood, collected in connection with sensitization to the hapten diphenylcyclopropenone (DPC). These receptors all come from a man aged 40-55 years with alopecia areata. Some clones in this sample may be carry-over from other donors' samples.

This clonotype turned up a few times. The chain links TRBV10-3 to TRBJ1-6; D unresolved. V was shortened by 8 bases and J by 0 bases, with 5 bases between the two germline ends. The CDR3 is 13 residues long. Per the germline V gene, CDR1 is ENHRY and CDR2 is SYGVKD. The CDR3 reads CAIGGSYNSPLHF. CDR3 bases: TGTGCCATCGGAGGCTCCTATAATTCACCCCTCCACTTT.

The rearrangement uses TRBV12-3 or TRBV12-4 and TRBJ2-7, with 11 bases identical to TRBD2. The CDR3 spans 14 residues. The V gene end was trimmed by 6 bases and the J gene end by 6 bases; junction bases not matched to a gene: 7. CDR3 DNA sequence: TGTGCCAGCAGCCCCCGGACTAGCGGGCCCGAGCAGTACTTC. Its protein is CASSPRTSGPEQYF.

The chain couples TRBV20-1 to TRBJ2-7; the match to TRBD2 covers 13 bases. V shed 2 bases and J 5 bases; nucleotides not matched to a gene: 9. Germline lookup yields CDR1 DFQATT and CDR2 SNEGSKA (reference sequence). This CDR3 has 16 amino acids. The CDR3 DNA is TGCAGTGCTAGACCACTAGCGGGAGGGAAGCGGGACGAGCAGTACTTC. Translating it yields CSARPLAGGKRDEQYF.

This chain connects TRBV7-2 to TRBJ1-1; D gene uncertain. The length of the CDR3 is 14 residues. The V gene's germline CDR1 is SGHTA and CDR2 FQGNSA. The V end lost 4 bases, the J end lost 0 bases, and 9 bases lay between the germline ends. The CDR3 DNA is TGTGCCAGCAGCTCCGGGATAATGAACACTGAAGCTTTCTTT. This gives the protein CASSSGIMNTEAFF.

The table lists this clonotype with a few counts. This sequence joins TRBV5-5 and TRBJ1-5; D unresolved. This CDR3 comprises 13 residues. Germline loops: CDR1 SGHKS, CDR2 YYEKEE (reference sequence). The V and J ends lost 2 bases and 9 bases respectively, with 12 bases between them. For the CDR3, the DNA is TGTGCCAGCAGCTTAAGGTCGATAGCGCCCCAGCATTTT. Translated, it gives CASSLRSIAPQHF.

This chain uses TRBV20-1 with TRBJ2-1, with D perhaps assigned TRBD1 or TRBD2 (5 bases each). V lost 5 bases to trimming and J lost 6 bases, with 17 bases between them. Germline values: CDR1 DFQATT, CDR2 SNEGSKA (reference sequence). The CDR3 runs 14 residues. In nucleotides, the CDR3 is TGCAGTGCTTCGGAGAGGGGAAGTCCCAATGAGCAGTTCTTC. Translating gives CSASERGSPNEQFF.

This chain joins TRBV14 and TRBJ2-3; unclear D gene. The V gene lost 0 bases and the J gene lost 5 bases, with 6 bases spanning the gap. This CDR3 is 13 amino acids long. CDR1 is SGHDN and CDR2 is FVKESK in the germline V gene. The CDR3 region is CASSQDSEDTQYF. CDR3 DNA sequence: TGTGCCAGCAGCCAAGATTCCGAAGATACGCAGTATTTT.

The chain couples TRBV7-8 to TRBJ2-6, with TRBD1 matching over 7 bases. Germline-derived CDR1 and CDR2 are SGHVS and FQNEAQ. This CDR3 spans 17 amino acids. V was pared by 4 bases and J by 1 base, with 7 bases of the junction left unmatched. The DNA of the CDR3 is TGTGCCAGCAGCTCGGGACAGCCAATTTCTGGGGCCAACGTCCTGACTTTC. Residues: CASSSGQPISGANVLTF. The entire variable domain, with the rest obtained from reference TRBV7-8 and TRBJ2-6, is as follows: GAGVSQSPRYKVAKRGQDVALRCDPISGHVSLFWYQQALGQGPEFLTYFQNEAQLDKSGLPSDRFFAERPEGSVSTLKIQRTQQEDSAVYLCASSSGQPISGANVLTFGAGSRLTVL.

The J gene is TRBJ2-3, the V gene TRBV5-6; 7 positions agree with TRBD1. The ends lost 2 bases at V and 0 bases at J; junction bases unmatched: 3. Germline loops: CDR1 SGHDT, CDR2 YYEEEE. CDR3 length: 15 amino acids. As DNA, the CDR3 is TGTGCCAGCAGCTTTACGGGACAGAGCACAGATACGCAGTATTTT. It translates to CASSFTGQSTDTQYF.

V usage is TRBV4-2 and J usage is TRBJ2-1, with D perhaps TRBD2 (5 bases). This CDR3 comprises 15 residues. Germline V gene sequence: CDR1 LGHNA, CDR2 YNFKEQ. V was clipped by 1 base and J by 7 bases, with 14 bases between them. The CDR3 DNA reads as TGTGCCAGCAGCCAAGTGGTAGCGATAAAGAATGAGCAGTTCTTC. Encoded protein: CASSQVVAIKNEQFF.

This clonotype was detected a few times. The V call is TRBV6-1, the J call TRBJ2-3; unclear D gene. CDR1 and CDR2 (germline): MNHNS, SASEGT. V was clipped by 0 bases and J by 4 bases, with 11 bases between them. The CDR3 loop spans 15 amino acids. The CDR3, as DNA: TGTGCCAGCAGTGAAGCCCCGGGTTCCGCAGATACGCAGTATTTT. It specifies CASSEAPGSADTQYF.

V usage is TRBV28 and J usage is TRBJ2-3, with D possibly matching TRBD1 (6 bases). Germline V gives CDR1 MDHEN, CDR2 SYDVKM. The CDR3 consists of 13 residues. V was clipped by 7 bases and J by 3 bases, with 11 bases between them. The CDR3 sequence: CASNTGCTDTQYF. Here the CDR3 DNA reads TGTGCCAGCAATACAGGGTGTACAGATACGCAGTATTTT.